This T cell receptor beta chain was sequenced during a study of vaccination effects on CD4 cells after COVID-19. The wider study: Each person got two doses of an mRNA SARS-CoV-2 vaccine, BNT162b2 or mRNA-1273. A few million PBMC were seeded per well and grown in the presence of 9 to 10 IU/ml IL-2 and approximately 11 ug/ml peptides.

The protocol was immunoSEQ multiplex PCR, while the TCRdb copy is restricted to in-frame clones and leaves out a portion. The sample consists of 40,000 or so clones, 65% to 85% of them appearing once. The culture ran for nine to eleven days, and then CD4+ T cells were isolated. Having tested negative for nucleocapsid antibodies, the vaccine recipients showed no prior SARS-CoV-2 infection. Half the medium was replaced with IL-2 medium on days 3 and 7. This clone has only one observation. What it recognizes is unknown. The clonotype comes from a human donor who received a COVID-19 vaccine. The sequenced sample was CD4+ T cells from PBMCs cultured without peptide, obtained before COVID-19 vaccination.

The CDR3 DNA follows: TGTGCCAGCAGCTTAGAGGCCTTTTCTGAAAACTCTGGAAACACCATATATTTT. Residues: CASSLEAFSENSGNTIYF. The V gene is TRBV7-9, the J gene TRBJ1-3, with D unclear. This CDR3 spans 18 amino acids. Trimming took off 1 base at V and 0 bases at J, with 16 bases between the two ends. CDR1 and CDR2 (germline): SEHNR, FQNEAQ (reference sequence). Combining the CDR3 with reference TRBV7-9 and TRBJ1-3 gives the whole variable domain DTGVSQNPRHKITKRGQNVTFRCDPISEHNRLYWYRQTLGQGPEFLTYFQNEAQLEKSRLLSDRFSAERPKGSFSTLEIQRTEQGDSAMYLCASSLEAFSENSGNTIYFGEGSWLTVV.